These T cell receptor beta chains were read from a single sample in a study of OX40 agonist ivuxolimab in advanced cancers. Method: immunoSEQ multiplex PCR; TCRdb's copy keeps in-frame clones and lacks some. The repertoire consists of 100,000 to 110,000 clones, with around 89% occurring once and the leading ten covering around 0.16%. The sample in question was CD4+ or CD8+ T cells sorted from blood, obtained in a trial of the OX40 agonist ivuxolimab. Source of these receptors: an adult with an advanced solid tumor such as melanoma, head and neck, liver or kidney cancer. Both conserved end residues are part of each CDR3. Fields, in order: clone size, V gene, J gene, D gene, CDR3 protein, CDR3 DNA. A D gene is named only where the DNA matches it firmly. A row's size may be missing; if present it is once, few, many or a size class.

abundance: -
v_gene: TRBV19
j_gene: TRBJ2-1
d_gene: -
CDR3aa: CASSLVGVHNEQFF
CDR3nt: TGTGCCAGTAGTCTGGTCGGGGTCCACAATGAGCAGTTCTTC

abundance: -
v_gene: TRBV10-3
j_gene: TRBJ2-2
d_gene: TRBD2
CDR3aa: CAISEFGLAGGNTGELFF
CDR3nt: TGTGCCATCAGTGAGTTTGGACTAGCGGGAGGGAACACCGGGGAGCTGTTTTTT

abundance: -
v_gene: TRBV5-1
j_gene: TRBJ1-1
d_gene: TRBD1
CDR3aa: CASSFRQGQGTEAFF
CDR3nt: TGCGCCAGCAGCTTCCGACAGGGCCAAGGCACTGAAGCTTTCTTT

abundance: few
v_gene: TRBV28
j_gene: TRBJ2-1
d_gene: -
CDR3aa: CASSNGQVMGDRGSGEYNEQFF
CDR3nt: TGTGCCAGCAGTAATGGACAGGTGATGGGTGATCGTGGTAGCGGAGAATACAATGAGCAGTTCTTC

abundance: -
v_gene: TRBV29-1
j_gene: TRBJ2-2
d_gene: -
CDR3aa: CSVGGTTGWTGELFF
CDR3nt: TGCAGCGTTGGGGGGACAACGGGCTGGACCGGGGAGCTGTTTTTT

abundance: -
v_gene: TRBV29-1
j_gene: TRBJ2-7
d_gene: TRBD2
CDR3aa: CSASGLANYEQYF
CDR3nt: TGCAGCGCCTCGGGACTAGCGAACTACGAGCAGTACTTC

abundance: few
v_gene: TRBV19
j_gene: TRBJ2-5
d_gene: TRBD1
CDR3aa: CASRTGTGGQETQYF
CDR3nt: TGTGCCAGTAGGACCGGGACAGGGGGTCAAGAGACCCAGTACTTC

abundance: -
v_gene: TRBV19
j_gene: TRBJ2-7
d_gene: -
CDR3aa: CASSIGGGTGEQYF
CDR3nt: TGTGCCAGTAGTATCGGCGGAGGGACGGGCGAGCAGTACTTC

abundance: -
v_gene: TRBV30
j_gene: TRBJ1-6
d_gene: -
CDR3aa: CAWEDKGRGAYNSPLHF
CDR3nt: TGTGCCTGGGAAGACAAGGGCAGGGGAGCCTATAATTCACCCCTCCACTTT

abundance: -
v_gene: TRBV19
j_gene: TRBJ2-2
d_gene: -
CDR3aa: CASSPRGSFNTGELFF
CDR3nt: TGTGCCAGTAGTCCTCGGGGCAGCTTTAACACCGGGGAGCTGTTTTTT